The sequence of this T cell receptor (beta chain) was determined in a study of T cell responses to AZD1222 COVID-19 vaccine. The protocol was immunoSEQ multiplex PCR, while the TCRdb copy is restricted to in-frame clones and leaves out a portion. The table lists tens of thousands of clones, 88% of them singletons. The V gene's germline CDR1 is MNHEY and CDR2 SVGAGI. V was trimmed by 2 bases and J by 2 bases, leaving 7 bases between them. This CDR3 is built from 14 residues. The source material was peripheral blood, sampled on day 0 of MenACWY control vaccination. The chain combines TRBV6-5 with TRBJ1-3; D unclear. The receptor's source is an adult in good health. The CDR3 DNA follows: TGTGCCAGCAGTTACGGGCCACCTGGAAACACCATATATTTT. Translated, it gives CASSYGPPGNTIYF.